This TCR beta chain was recorded in a study of blood T cell repertoires in COVID-19. In the study overall: COVID-19 samples collected from the United States, Italy and Spain covered acute and convalescent phases.

This table comes from immunoSEQ multiplex PCR, and its TCRdb copy is limited to in-frame clones, with some not included. There are approximately 340,000 clones in the sample; more than 85% occur only once, and 0.8% to 0.9% lies in the top ten. This CDR3 region has 16 residues. The germline V gene has CDR1 LNHNV and CDR2 YYDKDF (reference sequence). With 2 bases removed from V and 4 bases from J, the gap between germline ends came to 17 bases. Ages ranged from about 18 to 89 years, with residence in approximately 23 US areas. Individuals in the exposed group had encountered a COVID-19 case within 2 weeks preceding study entry.

Sequencing was done on a sample of PBMCs or T cells enriched from blood (not recorded which). The chain has TRBV15 and TRBJ1-2; the D gene is possibly TRBD1 (6 bases). This TCR was recovered from a woman aged 40 to 50 who had been exposed to COVID-19. For the CDR3, the DNA is TGTGCCACCAGCAGAAGTCGTACAGGGTCTCTCTATGGCTACACCTTC. Amino acids: CATSRSRTGSLYGYTF.